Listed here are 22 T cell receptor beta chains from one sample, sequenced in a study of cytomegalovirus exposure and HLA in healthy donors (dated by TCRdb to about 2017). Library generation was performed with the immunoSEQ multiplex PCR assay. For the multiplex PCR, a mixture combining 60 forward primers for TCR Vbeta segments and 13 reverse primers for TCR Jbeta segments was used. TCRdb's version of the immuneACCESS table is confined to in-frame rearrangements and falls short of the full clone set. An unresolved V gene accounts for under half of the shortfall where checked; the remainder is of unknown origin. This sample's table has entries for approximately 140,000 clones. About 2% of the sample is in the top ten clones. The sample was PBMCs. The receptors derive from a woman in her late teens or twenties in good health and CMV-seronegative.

The CDR3: CASGSGEFARDEQFF. CDR3 DNA sequence: TGTGCTAGTGGTTCCGGGGAGTTCGCAAGGGATGAGCAGTTCTTC. The genes are TRBV12-5 and TRBJ2-1, with a possible D match to TRBD2 (5 bases). Germline loops: CDR1 LGHNT, CDR2 FRNRAP. V was clipped by 4 bases and J by 8 bases, with 18 bases between them. CDR3 size: 15 residues.

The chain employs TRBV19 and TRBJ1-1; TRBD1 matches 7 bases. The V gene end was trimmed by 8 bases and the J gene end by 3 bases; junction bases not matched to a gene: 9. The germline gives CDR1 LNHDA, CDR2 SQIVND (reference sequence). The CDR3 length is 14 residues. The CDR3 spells CASELGQGDTEAFF. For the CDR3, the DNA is TGTGCCAGTGAGTTGGGGCAGGGGGACACTGAAGCTTTCTTT.

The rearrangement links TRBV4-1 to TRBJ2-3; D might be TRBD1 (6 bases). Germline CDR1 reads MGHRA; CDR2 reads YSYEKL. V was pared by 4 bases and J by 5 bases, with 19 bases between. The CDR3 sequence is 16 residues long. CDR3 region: CASSLNWQGRGDTQYF. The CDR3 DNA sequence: TGCGCCAGCAGCCTTAATTGGCAGGGGCGTGGAGATACGCAGTATTTT.

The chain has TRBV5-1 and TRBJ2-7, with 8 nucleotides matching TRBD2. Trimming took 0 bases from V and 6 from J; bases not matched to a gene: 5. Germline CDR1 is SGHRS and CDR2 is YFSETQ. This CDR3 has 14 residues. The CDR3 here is CASSLGAGGTEQYV. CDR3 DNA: TGCGCCAGCAGCTTGGGGGCGGGAGGAACCGAGCAGTACGTC.

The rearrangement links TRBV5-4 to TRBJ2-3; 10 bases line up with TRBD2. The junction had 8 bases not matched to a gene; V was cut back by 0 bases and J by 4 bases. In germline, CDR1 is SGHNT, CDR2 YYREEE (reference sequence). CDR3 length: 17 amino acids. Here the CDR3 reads CASSLGTSGGQADTQYF. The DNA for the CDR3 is TGTGCCAGCAGCTTGGGGACTAGCGGAGGGCAGGCAGATACGCAGTATTTT. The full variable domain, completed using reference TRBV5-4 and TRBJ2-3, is ETGVTQSPTHLIKTRGQQVTLRCSSQSGHNTVSWYQQALGQGPQFIFQYYREEENGRGNFPPRFSGLQFPNYSSELNVNALELDDSALYLCASSLGTSGGQADTQYFGPGTRLTVL.

The CDR3 bases are TGTGCCAGCAGTGAAATAGTCTCCGCGACCCAGTACTTC. Translated: CASSEIVSATQYF. V is TRBV6-1 and J is TRBJ2-5, with unresolved D. Deletions cut 2 bases from V and 7 bases from J, with 11 bases between. The CDR3 loop spans 13 amino acids. The germline V gene encodes CDR1 MNHNS and CDR2 SASEGT.

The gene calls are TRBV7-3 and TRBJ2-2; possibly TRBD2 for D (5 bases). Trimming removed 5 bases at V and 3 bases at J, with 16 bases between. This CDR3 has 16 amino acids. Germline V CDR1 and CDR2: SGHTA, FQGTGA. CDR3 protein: CASSPRRSSDTGELFF. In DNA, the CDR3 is TGTGCCAGCAGCCCCCGGAGGTCCTCGGACACCGGGGAGCTGTTTTTT.

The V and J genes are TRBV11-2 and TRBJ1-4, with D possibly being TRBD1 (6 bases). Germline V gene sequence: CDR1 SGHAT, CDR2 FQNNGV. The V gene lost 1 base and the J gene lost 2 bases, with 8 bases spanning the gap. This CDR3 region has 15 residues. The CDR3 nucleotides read TGTGCCAGCAGCTTAGTCAGGGGTACTAATGAAAAACTGTTTTTT. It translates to CASSLVRGTNEKLFF.

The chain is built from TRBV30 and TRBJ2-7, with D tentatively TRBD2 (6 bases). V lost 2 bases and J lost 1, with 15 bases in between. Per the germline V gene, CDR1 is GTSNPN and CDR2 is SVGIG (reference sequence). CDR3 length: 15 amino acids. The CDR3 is CAWSRRGGVSYEQYF. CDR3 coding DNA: TGTGCCTGGAGTAGGAGGGGTGGGGTTTCCTACGAGCAGTACTTC.

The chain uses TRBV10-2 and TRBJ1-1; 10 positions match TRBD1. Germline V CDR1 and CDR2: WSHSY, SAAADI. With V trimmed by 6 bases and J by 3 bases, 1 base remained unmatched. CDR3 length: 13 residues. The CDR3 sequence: CASRGQGDTEAFF. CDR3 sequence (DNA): TGCGCCAGCAGAGGACAGGGGGACACTGAAGCTTTCTTT.

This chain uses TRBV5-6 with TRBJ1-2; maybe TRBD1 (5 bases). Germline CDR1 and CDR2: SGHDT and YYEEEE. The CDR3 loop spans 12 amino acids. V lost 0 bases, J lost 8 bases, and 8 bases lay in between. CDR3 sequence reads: CASSLGREGYTF. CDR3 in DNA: TGTGCCAGCAGCTTGGGCAGGGAAGGCTACACCTTC.

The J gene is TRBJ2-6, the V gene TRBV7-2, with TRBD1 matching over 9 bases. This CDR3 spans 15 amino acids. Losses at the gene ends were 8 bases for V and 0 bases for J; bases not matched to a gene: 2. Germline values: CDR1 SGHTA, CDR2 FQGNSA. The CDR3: CASGTGSSGANVLTF. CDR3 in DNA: TGTGCCAGCGGGACAGGGAGCTCTGGGGCCAACGTCCTGACTTTC.

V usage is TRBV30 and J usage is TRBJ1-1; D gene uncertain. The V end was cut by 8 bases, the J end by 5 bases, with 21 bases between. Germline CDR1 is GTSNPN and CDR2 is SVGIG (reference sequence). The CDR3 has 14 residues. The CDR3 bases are TGTGCCGGGAAAAGATCGGGGTATAGTACTGAAGCTTTCTTT. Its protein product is CAGKRSGYSTEAFF.

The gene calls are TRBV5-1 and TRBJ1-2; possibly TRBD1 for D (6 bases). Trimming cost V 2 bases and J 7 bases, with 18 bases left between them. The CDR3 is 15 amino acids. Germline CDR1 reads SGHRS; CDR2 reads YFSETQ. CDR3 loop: CASSFSGRGSSGYTF. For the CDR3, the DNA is TGCGCCAGCAGCTTTAGTGGCAGGGGCTCGTCTGGCTACACCTTC.

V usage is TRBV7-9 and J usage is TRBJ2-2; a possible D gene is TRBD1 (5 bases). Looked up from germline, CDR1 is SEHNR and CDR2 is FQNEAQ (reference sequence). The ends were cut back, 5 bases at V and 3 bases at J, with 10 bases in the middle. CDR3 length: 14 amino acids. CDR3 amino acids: CASSPAGYTGELFF. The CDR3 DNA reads TGTGCCAGCAGCCCGGCAGGGTACACCGGGGAGCTGTTTTTT.

The CDR3 loop reads CASSQVKRELEEQFF. CDR3 bases: TGCGCCAGCAGCCAAGTAAAGCGGGAGCTGGAAGAGCAGTTCTTC. The rearrangement uses TRBV4-1 and TRBJ2-1; 8 bases map to TRBD2. The J segment lost 10 bases and the V segment lost 1 base, leaving 9 bases of the junction unmatched. This CDR3 has 15 residues. CDR1 and CDR2 from the germline V gene are MGHRA and YSYEKL.

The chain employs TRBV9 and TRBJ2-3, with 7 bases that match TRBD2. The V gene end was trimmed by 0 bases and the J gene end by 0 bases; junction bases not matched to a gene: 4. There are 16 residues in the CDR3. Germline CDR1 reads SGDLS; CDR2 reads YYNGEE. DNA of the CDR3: TGTGCCAGCAGCGTAGACCTAGCGGCCAGCACAGATACGCAGTATTTT. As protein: CASSVDLAASTDTQYF.

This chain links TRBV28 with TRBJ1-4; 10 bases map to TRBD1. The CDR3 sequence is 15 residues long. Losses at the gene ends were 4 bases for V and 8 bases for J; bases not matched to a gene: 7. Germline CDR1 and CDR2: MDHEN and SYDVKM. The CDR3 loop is CASSSLTGGDEKLFF. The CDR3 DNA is TGTGCCAGCAGTTCACTGACAGGGGGCGACGAAAAACTGTTTTTT. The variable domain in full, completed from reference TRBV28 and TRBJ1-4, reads DVKVTQSSRYLVKRTGEKVFLECVQDMDHENMFWYRQDPGLGLRLIYFSYDVKMKEKGDIPEGYSVSREKKERFSLILESASTNQTSMYLCASSSLTGGDEKLFFGSGTQLSVL.

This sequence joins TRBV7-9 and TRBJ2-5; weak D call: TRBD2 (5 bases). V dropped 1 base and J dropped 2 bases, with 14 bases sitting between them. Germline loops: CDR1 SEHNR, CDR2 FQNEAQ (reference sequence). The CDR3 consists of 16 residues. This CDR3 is CASSLVRGIRQETQYF. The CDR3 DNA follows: TGTGCCAGCAGCTTAGTTAGAGGGATCCGACAAGAGACCCAGTACTTC.

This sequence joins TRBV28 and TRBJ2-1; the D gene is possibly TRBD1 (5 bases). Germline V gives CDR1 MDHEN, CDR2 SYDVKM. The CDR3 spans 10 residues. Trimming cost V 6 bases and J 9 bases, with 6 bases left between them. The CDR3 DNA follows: TGTGCCAGCAGGGGGCTTGAGCAGTTCTTC. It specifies CASRGLEQFF. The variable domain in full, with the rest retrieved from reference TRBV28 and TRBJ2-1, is DVKVTQSSRYLVKRTGEKVFLECVQDMDHENMFWYRQDPGLGLRLIYFSYDVKMKEKGDIPEGYSVSREKKERFSLILESASTNQTSMYLCASRGLEQFFGPGTRLTVL.

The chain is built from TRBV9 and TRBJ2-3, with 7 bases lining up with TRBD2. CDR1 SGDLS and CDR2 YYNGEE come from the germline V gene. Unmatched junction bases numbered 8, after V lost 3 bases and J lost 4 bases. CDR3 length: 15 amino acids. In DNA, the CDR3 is TGTGCCAGCAGCGCGGGCGGGAGTGTCGCAGATACGCAGTATTTT. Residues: CASSAGGSVADTQYF.

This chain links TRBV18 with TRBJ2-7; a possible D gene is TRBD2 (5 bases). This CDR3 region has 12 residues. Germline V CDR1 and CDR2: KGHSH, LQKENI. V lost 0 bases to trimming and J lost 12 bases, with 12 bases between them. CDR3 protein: CASSPPGSGLYF. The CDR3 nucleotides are TGTGCCAGCTCACCACCGGGGAGCGGTCTGTACTTC.